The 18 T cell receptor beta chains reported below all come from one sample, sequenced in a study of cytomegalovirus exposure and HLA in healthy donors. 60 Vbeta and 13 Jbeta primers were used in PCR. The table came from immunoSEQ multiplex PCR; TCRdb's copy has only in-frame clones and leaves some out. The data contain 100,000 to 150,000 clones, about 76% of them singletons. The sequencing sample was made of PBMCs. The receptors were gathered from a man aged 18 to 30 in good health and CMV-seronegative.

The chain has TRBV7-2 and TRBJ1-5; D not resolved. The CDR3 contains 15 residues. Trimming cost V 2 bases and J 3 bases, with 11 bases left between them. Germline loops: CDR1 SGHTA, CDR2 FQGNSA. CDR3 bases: TGTGCCAGCAGCTTATCTGGGGAGTACAATCAGCCCCAGCATTTT. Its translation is CASSLSGEYNQPQHF.

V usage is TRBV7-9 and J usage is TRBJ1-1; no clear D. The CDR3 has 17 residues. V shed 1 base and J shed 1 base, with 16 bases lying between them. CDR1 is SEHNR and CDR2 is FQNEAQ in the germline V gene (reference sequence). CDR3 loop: CASSLEGGWVTNTEAFF. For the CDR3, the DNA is TGTGCCAGCAGCTTAGAGGGAGGGTGGGTGACGAACACTGAAGCTTTCTTT. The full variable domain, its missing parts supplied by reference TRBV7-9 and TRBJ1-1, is DTGVSQNPRHKITKRGQNVTFRCDPISEHNRLYWYRQTLGQGPEFLTYFQNEAQLEKSRLLSDRFSAERPKGSFSTLEIQRTEQGDSAMYLCASSLEGGWVTNTEAFFGQGTRLTVV.

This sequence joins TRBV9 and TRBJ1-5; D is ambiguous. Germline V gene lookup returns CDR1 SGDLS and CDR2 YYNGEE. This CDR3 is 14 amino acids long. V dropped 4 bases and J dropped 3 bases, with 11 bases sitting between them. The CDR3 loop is CASSTRQDNQPQHF. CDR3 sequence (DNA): TGTGCCAGCAGCACCCGACAAGACAATCAGCCCCAGCATTTT.

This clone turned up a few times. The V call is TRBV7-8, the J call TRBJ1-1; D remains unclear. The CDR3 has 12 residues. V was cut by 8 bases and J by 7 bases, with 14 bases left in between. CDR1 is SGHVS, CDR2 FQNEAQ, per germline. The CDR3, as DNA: TGTGCCAGCGCATTACCGGGAAATGAAGCTTTCTTT. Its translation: CASALPGNEAFF.

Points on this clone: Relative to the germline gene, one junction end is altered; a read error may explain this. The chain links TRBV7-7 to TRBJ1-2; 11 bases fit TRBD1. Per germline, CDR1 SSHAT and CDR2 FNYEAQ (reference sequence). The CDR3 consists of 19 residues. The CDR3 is CASSLGFSRDRGFNYGYTF. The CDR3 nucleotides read TGTGCTAGCAGCTTGGGGTTCAGCCGGGACAGGGGGTTTAACTATGGCTACACCTTC.

The DNA for the CDR3 is TGCGCCAGCAGCGCTCTAGCGGGGTTTTGGAGCGAGCAGTACTTC. It is translated as CASSALAGFWSEQYF. The rearrangement joins TRBV5-1 to TRBJ2-7; 9 nucleotides align to TRBD2. This CDR3 comprises 15 residues. Losses at the gene ends were 4 bases for V and 6 bases for J; bases not matched to a gene: 11. Germline assignment: CDR1 SGHRS and CDR2 YFSETQ. The full variable domain, its missing parts supplied by reference TRBV5-1 and TRBJ2-7, is KAGVTQTPRYLIKTRGQQVTLSCSPISGHRSVSWYQQTPGQGLQFLFEYFSETQRNKGNFPGRFSGRQFSNSRSEMNVSTLELGDSALYLCASSALAGFWSEQYFGPGTRLTVT.

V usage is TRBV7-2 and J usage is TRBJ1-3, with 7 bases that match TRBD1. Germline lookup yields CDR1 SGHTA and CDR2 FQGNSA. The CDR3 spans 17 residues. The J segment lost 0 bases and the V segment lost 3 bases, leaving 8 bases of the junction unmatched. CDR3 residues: CASSFAGTATSGNTIYF. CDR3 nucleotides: TGTGCCAGCAGCTTCGCCGGGACAGCTACCTCTGGAAACACCATATATTTT.

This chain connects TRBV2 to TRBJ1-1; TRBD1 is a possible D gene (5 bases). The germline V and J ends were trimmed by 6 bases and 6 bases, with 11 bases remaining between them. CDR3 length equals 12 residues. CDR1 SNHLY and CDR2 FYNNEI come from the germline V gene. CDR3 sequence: CASRGRGAEAFF. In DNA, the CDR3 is TGTGCCAGCAGAGGCCGGGGGGCTGAAGCTTTCTTT.

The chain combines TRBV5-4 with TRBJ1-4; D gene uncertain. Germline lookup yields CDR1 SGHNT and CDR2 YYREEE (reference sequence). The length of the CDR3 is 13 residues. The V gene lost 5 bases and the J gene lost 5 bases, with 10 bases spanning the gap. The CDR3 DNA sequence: TGTGCCAGCAGTTTCGAGCTGAATGAAAAACTGTTTTTT. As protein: CASSFELNEKLFF.

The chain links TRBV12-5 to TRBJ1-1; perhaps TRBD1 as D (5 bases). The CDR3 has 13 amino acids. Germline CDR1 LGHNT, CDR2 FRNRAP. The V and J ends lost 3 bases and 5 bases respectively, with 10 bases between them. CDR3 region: CASGFNRRTEAFF. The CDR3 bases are TGTGCTAGTGGTTTCAACAGGCGTACTGAAGCTTTCTTT. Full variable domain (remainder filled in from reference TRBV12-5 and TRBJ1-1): DARVTQTPRHKVTEMGQEVTMRCQPILGHNTVFWYRQTMMQGLELLAYFRNRAPLDDSGMPKDRFSAEMPDATLATLKIQPSEPRDSAVYFCASGFNRRTEAFFGQGTRLTVV.

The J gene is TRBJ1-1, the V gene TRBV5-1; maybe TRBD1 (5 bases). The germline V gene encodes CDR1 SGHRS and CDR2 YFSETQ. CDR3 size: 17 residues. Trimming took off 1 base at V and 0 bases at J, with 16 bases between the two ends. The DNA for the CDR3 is TGCGCCAGCAGCTTGTTAAGGTCCGGGGGTTTGAACACTGAAGCTTTCTTT. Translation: CASSLLRSGGLNTEAFF.

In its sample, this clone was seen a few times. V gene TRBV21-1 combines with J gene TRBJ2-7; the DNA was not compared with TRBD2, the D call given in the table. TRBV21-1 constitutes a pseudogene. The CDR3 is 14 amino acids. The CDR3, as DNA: TGTGCCAGCAGCTCTTGGGAGGGGTCCTACGAGCAGTACTTC. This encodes CASSSWEGSYEQYF.

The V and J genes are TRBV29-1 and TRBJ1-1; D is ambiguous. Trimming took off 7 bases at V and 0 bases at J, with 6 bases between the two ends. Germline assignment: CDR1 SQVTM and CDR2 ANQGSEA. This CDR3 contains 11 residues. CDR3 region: CSARLNTEAFF. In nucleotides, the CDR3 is TGCAGCGCGAGATTGAACACTGAAGCTTTCTTT.

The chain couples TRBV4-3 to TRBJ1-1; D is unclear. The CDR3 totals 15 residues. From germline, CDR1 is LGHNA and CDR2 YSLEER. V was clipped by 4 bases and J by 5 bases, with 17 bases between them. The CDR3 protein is CASSPSKGRETEAFF. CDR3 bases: TGCGCCAGCAGCCCCTCGAAAGGCCGGGAGACTGAAGCTTTCTTT.

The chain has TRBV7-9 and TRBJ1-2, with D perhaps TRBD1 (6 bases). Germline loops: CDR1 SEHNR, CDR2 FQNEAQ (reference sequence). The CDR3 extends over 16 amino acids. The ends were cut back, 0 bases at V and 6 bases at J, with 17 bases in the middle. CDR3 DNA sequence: TGTGCCAGCAGCTTAGCGGGGGGGGCCGAACTTAATGGCTACACCTTC. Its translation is CASSLAGGAELNGYTF.

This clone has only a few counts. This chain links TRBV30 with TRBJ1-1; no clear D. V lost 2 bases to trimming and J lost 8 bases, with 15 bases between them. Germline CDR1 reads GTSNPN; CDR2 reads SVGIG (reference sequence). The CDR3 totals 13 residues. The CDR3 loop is CAWSLKGAYEAFF. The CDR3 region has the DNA TGTGCCTGGAGTCTCAAGGGAGCCTACGAAGCTTTCTTT. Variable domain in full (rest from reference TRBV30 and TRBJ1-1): SQTIHQWPATLVQPVGSPLSLECTVEGTSNPNLYWYRQAAGRGLQLLFYSVGIGQISSEVPQNLSASRPQDRQFILSSKKLLLSDSGFYLCAWSLKGAYEAFFGQGTRLTVV.

The CDR3 nucleotides are TGTGCCAGCAGCGTAGGACTAGCGGGTATAAACGGGGAGCTGTTTTTT. Amino acid sequence: CASSVGLAGINGELFF. V and J are TRBV9 and TRBJ2-2; TRBD2 matches at 10 bases. Germline lookup yields CDR1 SGDLS and CDR2 YYNGEE. V lost 0 bases to trimming and J lost 7 bases; unmatched junction nucleotides: 6. This CDR3 contains 16 residues. The variable domain in full, with the rest retrieved from reference TRBV9 and TRBJ2-2, is DSGVTQTPKHLITATGQRVTLRCSPRSGDLSVYWYQQSLDQGLQFLIQYYNGEERAKGNILERFSAQQFPDLHSELNLSSLELGDSALYFCASSVGLAGINGELFFGEGSRLTVL.

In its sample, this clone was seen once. CDR3 sequence (DNA): TGTGCCAGCAGCTTCGATTCTAACTACTACAATGAGCAGTTCTTC. Translated, it gives CASSFDSNYYNEQFF. V gene TRBV7-9 combines with J gene TRBJ2-1; D is undetermined. The CDR3 covers 15 residues. Trimming pared 3 bases from V and 3 bases from J, leaving 12 bases between. In germline, CDR1 is SEHNR, CDR2 FQNEAQ (reference sequence).